This TCR beta chain was identified in a study of cytotoxic CD8 clonotypes in ibrutinib-treated CLL. This clone appeared a few times. This CDR3 has 14 residues. Trimming removed 0 bases at V and 7 bases at J, with 7 bases between. Germline CDR1 MNHEY, CDR2 SVGAGI. Sequencing was performed with immunoSEQ multiplex PCR; in TCRdb, only in-frame clones are kept and a portion is missing. The table includes hundreds of thousands of clones, under 70% detected once. The chain joins TRBV6-5 to TRBJ1-6; D ambiguous. The input for sequencing was PBMCs, taken after 36 months of ibrutinib treatment. The clonotype originates from a human donor with chronic lymphocytic leukemia. CDR3 protein: CASSYSGMNSPLHF. The CDR3 nucleotides are TGTGCCAGCAGTTACTCCGGGATGAATTCACCCCTCCACTTT.